The 14 T cell receptor beta chains reported below all come from one sample, sequenced in a study of regulatory T cells in long-lasting Graves disease. The time point is: newly diagnosed GD, antithyroid drugs for less than 3 months. PBMC RNA served as the TCR library source. Investigators prepared the TCR beta libraries by applying iRepertoire HTBI primers and Arm-PCR of CDR3 regions. TCRdb analysed the multiplex PCR reads with MiXCR anew, one entry per CDR3 protein. In the table there are more than 300,000 distinct CDR3 sequences, 15% to 19% of which are singletons. Material: peripheral blood mononuclear cells (PBMCs), obtained at new diagnosis, from a patient treated with antithyroid drugs. The receptor source for this set is a female donor with Graves disease.

V usage is TRBV6-2 or TRBV6-3 and J usage is TRBJ1-5, with 8 positions matching TRBD1. The junction had 9 bases not matched to a gene; V was cut back by 2 bases and J by 0 bases. This CDR3 is 18 amino acids long. Germline assignment: CDR1 MNHEY and CDR2 SVGEGT. The chain's CDR3 is CASSYRTGLGNSNQPQHF. In nucleotides, the CDR3 is TGTGCCAGCAGTTACCGGACAGGGCTCGGGAATAGCAATCAGCCCCAGCATTTT.

There are a few counts of this clonotype. The chain combines TRBV2 with TRBJ2-3, with D unresolved. The CDR3 spans 10 residues. V lost 8 bases to trimming and J lost 5 bases, with 5 bases between them. CDR1 SNHLY and CDR2 FYNNEI come from the germline V gene. The CDR3: CASSEDTQYF. The CDR3 bases are TGTGCCAGCTCTGAAGATACGCAGTATTTT.

This clonotype was detected only a few times. This may come from a read error, since a much larger clone is one base off. The chain has TRBV5-1 and TRBJ1-2; 7 positions match TRBD1. After removal of 4 bases from V and 0 bases from J, the junction contained 6 bases not matched to a gene. In germline, CDR1 is SGHRS, CDR2 YFSETQ. The length of the CDR3 is 15 residues. The CDR3 DNA follows: TGCGCCAGCAGCCCGGGACAGCCTTCTAACTATGGCTACACCTTC. The encoded protein is CASSPGQPSNYGYTF.

V usage is TRBV20-1 and J usage is TRBJ2-1; TRBD2 might be the D (5 bases). Germline V lookup: CDR1 DFQATT, CDR2 SNEGSKA (reference sequence). The V and J ends lost 1 base and 3 bases respectively, with 16 bases between them. This CDR3 has 16 amino acids. CDR3 nucleotide sequence: TGCAGTGCTAGAGTCCCAGCGGCTCTAAGCTACAATGAGCAGTTCTTC. Translated: CSARVPAALSYNEQFF.

This clonotype was detected ten times or more. The chain has TRBV10-3 and TRBJ2-3; D uncertain. The V gene's germline CDR1 is ENHRY and CDR2 SYGVKD. The CDR3 runs to 15 residues. V was clipped by 0 bases and J by 2 bases, with 9 bases between them. The CDR3: CAISESVSYTDTQYF. Here the CDR3 DNA reads TGTGCCATCAGTGAGTCGGTCAGCTACACAGATACGCAGTATTTT.

Only a few counts were recorded for this clonotype. This chain joins TRBV6-5 and TRBJ2-2, with 9 bases aligning to TRBD1. Germline CDR1 is MNHEY and CDR2 is SVGAGI. V dropped 2 bases and J dropped 4; count of bases not matched to a gene: 11. This CDR3 region has 18 residues. The CDR3 loop is CASSYRTLWTGVTGELFF. DNA for the CDR3: TGTGCCAGCAGTTACCGAACCCTATGGACAGGGGTCACCGGGGAGCTGTTTTTT.

The table lists this clonotype with many counts. The chain uses TRBV7-2 and TRBJ2-3, with D unclear. Trimming took 5 bases from V and 6 from J, leaving 12 bases between them. Germline V gene data show CDR1 as SGHTA and CDR2 as FQGNSA. The CDR3 contains 13 residues. CDR3 nucleotide sequence: TGTGCCAGCAGCCCACGCCGTCGGGATACGCAGTATTTT. Its protein product is CASSPRRRDTQYF. Variable domain in full (rest from reference TRBV7-2 and TRBJ2-3): GAGVSQSPSNKVTEKGKDVELRCDPISGHTALYWYRQSLGQGLEFLIYFQGNSAPDKSGLPSDRFSAERTGGSVSTLTIQRTQQEDSAVYLCASSPRRRDTQYFGPGTRLTVL.

This clonotype has at least ten counts. The rearrangement links TRBV30 to TRBJ2-1, with 8 bases fitting TRBD2. Germline trimming cut 3 bases from V and 5 bases from J; bases unmatched to any gene: 9. This CDR3 comprises 15 residues. Germline V gene data show CDR1 as GTSNPN and CDR2 as SVGIG (reference sequence). CDR3 protein: CAWSLGSGGNNEQFF. CDR3 nucleotides: TGTGCCTGGAGCCTGGGTTCGGGGGGGAACAATGAGCAGTTCTTC.

This clonotype was seen repeatedly, ten times or more. The genes are TRBV5-1 and TRBJ2-7; D is unresolved. V lost 7 bases, J lost 5 bases, and 13 bases lay in between. Germline-derived CDR1 and CDR2 are SGHRS and YFSETQ. The CDR3 extends over 12 amino acids. Here the CDR3 reads CASRGILDEQYF. The CDR3 bases are TGCGCCAGCCGAGGAATTTTGGACGAGCAGTACTTC.

This clonotype was detected ten times or more. V and J are TRBV7-3 and TRBJ2-1; 7 bases line up with TRBD2. Germline assignment: CDR1 SGHTA and CDR2 FQGTGA. The V gene end was trimmed by 5 bases and the J gene end by 15 bases; junction bases not matched to a gene: 10. This CDR3 spans 12 amino acids. DNA of the CDR3: TGTGCCAGCAGCCCTGGGTCGGCGGGGGTGTTCTTC. Translation: CASSPGSAGVFF.

This clonotype was seen more than once but under ten times. The chain employs TRBV13 and TRBJ2-3, with D possibly matching TRBD2 (5 bases). CDR3 length: 14 residues. V lost 5 bases and J 4 bases, leaving 13 bases between the germline ends. Germline loops: CDR1 PRHDT, CDR2 FYEKMQ (reference sequence). The CDR3 coding sequence is TGTGCCAGCAGCGGCGGCAAAGCGGCAGATACGCAGTATTTT. Amino acid sequence: CASSGGKAADTQYF.

This chain uses TRBV7-6 with TRBJ2-5; D possibly corresponds to TRBD1 (6 bases). CDR1 and CDR2 from the germline V gene are SGHVS and FNYEAQ. The CDR3 length is 14 residues. The germline V and J ends were trimmed by 6 bases and 2 bases, with 13 bases remaining between them. CDR3: CASSLEGQQETQYF. The CDR3 nucleotides are TGTGCCAGCAGTCTAGAAGGACAGCAAGAGACCCAGTACTTC.

There are many counts of this clonotype. The chain couples TRBV28 to TRBJ1-1; D gene ambiguous. CDR1 and CDR2 (germline): MDHEN, SYDVKM. This CDR3 contains 16 residues. The ends were cut back, 6 bases at V and 0 bases at J, with 17 bases in the middle. CDR3 in amino acids: CASRRLDRSLNTEAFF. The CDR3 DNA reads TGTGCCAGCAGGCGTTTGGATAGGTCCTTGAACACTGAAGCTTTCTTT.

The chain uses TRBV7-9 and TRBJ2-3; 11 bases line up with TRBD2. Looked up from germline, CDR1 is SEHNR and CDR2 is FQNEAQ (reference sequence). V dropped 6 bases and J dropped 9; count of bases not matched to a gene: 5. The CDR3 runs to 13 residues. The CDR3 spells CASRLAGVGTQYF. The CDR3, as DNA: TGTGCCAGCAGACTAGCGGGAGTGGGGACGCAGTATTTT.